This paragraph reports one T cell receptor (beta chain). This sample is drawn from a study of control samples from healthy donors and cancer patients. Clones were read by immunoSEQ multiplex PCR, and TCRdb kept only the in-frame ones, dropping some. The profile covers roughly 200,000 clones, with 91% appearing a single time and roughly 1.9% taken by the ten largest. Germline CDR1 reads MNHEY; CDR2 reads SMNVEV (reference sequence). This CDR3 region has 13 residues. Trimming removed 5 bases from V and 7 bases from J; junction bases left unmatched: 5. The specimen was blood. This chain links TRBV27 with TRBJ1-5, with TRBD1 identical over 7 bases. This clonotype was obtained from a man younger than 45 in good health. The CDR3 bases are TGTGCCAGCAGTGGGGACAGAACCCAGCCCCAGCATTTT. Translation: CASSGDRTQPQHF.